Below are 10 T cell receptor beta chains sequenced from a single sample in a study of shared clonotypes between healthy human individuals. Sequencing used immunoSEQ multiplex PCR; TCRdb keeps in-frame clones, though not all of them. The sample has approximately 2.5 million clones, just over 90% seen once. The source material was naive CD4+ T cells sorted from blood. As for subset: CD45RA+ positively selected. The receptors here all came from a man aged 18 to 30 in good health.

The V call is TRBV14, the J call TRBJ2-5; tentatively, D is TRBD2 (5 bases). The CDR3 is 15 residues long. Per germline, CDR1 SGHDN and CDR2 FVKESK. V was clipped by 5 bases and J by 4 bases, with 17 bases between them. CDR3 bases: TGTGCCAGCAGCGGGAGAAGAGTAGTCGGAGAGACCCAGTACTTC. This translates into CASSGRRVVGETQYF.

The V gene is TRBV9, the J gene TRBJ2-5; tentative D call: TRBD2 (6 bases). CDR3 length: 15 amino acids. The V and J ends lost 4 bases and 5 bases respectively, with 18 bases between them. CDR1 and CDR2 from the germline V gene are SGDLS and YYNGEE. The CDR3 is CASSPSSAGWETQYF. As DNA, the CDR3 is TGTGCCAGCAGCCCGTCGTCGGCGGGGTGGGAGACCCAGTACTTC.

This clone was seen only once. V and J are TRBV10-3 and TRBJ2-2; the D gene is possibly TRBD2 (5 bases). Germline V CDR1 and CDR2: ENHRY, SYGVKD. The CDR3 covers 13 residues. V lost 5 bases, J lost 6 bases, and 10 bases lay in between. CDR3 loop: CAISSDWSGELFF. The CDR3 nucleotides are TGTGCCATCAGTTCGGACTGGTCCGGGGAGCTGTTTTTT.

The CDR3 region has the DNA TGTGCCAGCAGCCAACTCACGACAGGGATGAACACTGAAGCTTTCTTT. Its protein is CASSQLTTGMNTEAFF. The V and J genes are TRBV14 and TRBJ1-1; 7 bases map to TRBD1. The CDR3 runs 16 residues. Germline V gene lookup returns CDR1 SGHDN and CDR2 FVKESK. J lost 0 bases, V lost 2 bases, and 6 bases had no gene match.

This clone was seen once. This chain uses TRBV5-1 with TRBJ2-1; 12 bases align to TRBD2. V trimming: 3 bases; J trimming: 4 bases; junction bases outside the gene matches: 8. Germline-derived CDR1 and CDR2 are SGHRS and YFSETQ. CDR3 size: 17 residues. CDR3 sequence: CASSSAPSGGVYNEQFF. Written as DNA, the CDR3 is TGCGCCAGCAGCTCGGCCCCTAGCGGGGGGGTTTACAATGAGCAGTTCTTC.

In regard to this clone: Distinct nucleotide sequences in the sample also encode this CDR3. J is TRBJ2-5 and V is TRBV5-4; unclear D gene. The CDR3 is 13 residues long. Trimming cost V 0 bases and J 0 bases, with 3 bases left between them. Germline V CDR1 and CDR2: SGHNT, YYREEE (reference sequence). The CDR3 loop is CASSLANQETQYF. Written as DNA, the CDR3 is TGTGCCAGCAGCTTGGCCAACCAAGAGACCCAGTACTTC.

In the case of this clone: This CDR3 is also generated by other DNA sequences in the sample. The chain combines TRBV5-1 with TRBJ2-3; D unclear. Germline V lookup: CDR1 SGHRS, CDR2 YFSETQ. The V and J ends lost 3 bases and 6 bases respectively, with 8 bases between them. This CDR3 contains 12 residues. The CDR3 sequence is CASSSQGDTQYF. The CDR3 nucleotides are TGCGCCAGCAGCTCCCAAGGGGATACGCAGTATTTT.

The J gene is TRBJ2-4, the V gene TRBV7-2, with 9 bases fitting TRBD1. The CDR3 runs 16 residues. V was pared by 5 bases and J by 1 base, with 6 bases of the junction left unmatched. The germline V gene encodes CDR1 SGHTA and CDR2 FQGNSA. The CDR3 is CASSPGQGKAKNIQYF. CDR3 in DNA: TGTGCCAGCAGCCCAGGACAGGGGAAGGCCAAAAACATTCAGTACTTC.

The chain uses TRBV30 and TRBJ2-3; 8 positions agree with TRBD2. With 2 bases clipped from V and 8 bases from J, the junction kept 9 bases outside the gene matches. CDR3 length: 14 amino acids. Germline CDR1 GTSNPN, CDR2 SVGIG (reference sequence). The CDR3 nucleotides are TGTGCCTGGAGTAATAGCGGGACAATCAGTACGCAGTATTTT. Its protein is CAWSNSGTISTQYF.

The DNA for the CDR3 is TGTGCCAGCTCTTCGGACAGGGGCGACTATGGCTACACCTTC. Its translation is CASSSDRGDYGYTF. The gene calls are TRBV18 and TRBJ1-2; 9 nucleotides line up with TRBD1. The CDR3 is 14 residues long. The germline CDR1 and CDR2 sequences are KGHSH and LQKENI. The ends lost 6 bases at V and 3 bases at J; junction bases unmatched: 5.